This entry lists 18 T cell receptor beta chains sequenced from one sample in a study of OX40 agonist ivuxolimab in advanced cancers. Libraries were prepared by immunoSEQ multiplex PCR; TCRdb keeps only in-frame clonotypes and omits some of them. The sample lists some 47,000 clones, 79% seen once, with 1.5% to 2% in the top ten. Sequenced here: CD4+ or CD8+ T cells sorted from blood, sampled in a trial of the OX40 agonist ivuxolimab. Receptors were obtained from an adult with an advanced solid tumor such as melanoma, head and neck, liver or kidney cancer.

The CDR3 here is CASSPSDRLTNEKLFF. DNA for the CDR3: TGTGCCAGCTCACCTTCGGACAGGTTAACTAATGAAAAACTGTTTTTT. The genes are TRBV18 and TRBJ1-4; TRBD1 aligns across 7 bases. The germline CDR1 and CDR2 sequences are KGHSH and LQKENI. The V segment lost 3 bases and the J segment 1 base; nucleotides outside the gene matches: 5. The length of the CDR3 is 16 residues.

This clone was seen only once. V is TRBV9 and J is TRBJ1-6; D remains ambiguous. Germline CDR1 and CDR2: SGDLS and YYNGEE. This CDR3 is 15 amino acids long. Trimming removed 0 bases from V and 3 bases from J, with 7 bases in between. The CDR3 DNA reads as TGTGCCAGCAGCGTAGGCTGGGGCTATAATTCACCCCTCCACTTT. This codes for CASSVGWGYNSPLHF.

The V call is TRBV28, the J call TRBJ2-7; D unresolved. The CDR3 length is 12 residues. Trimming stripped 5 bases from V and 7 bases from J, with 12 bases between. Per the germline V gene, CDR1 is MDHEN and CDR2 is SYDVKM. CDR3 protein: CASSTNEREQYF. CDR3 in DNA: TGTGCCAGCAGTACCAATGAGAGGGAGCAGTACTTC.

This sequence joins TRBV30 and TRBJ2-2, with 9 bases aligning to TRBD1. This CDR3 contains 15 residues. Germline-derived CDR1 and CDR2 are GTSNPN and SVGIG (reference sequence). V lost 1 base to trimming and J lost 3 bases; unmatched junction nucleotides: 3. The CDR3 nucleotides read TGTGCCTGGAGTGAGGGACAGGGTTACACCGGGGAGCTGTTTTTT. It specifies CAWSEGQGYTGELFF.

This clone has just a few counts. The chain combines TRBV21-1 with TRBJ1-2. TRBV21-1 is a pseudogene. The CDR3 covers 14 residues. Here the CDR3 DNA reads TGTGCCAGCAGCATTAACCGGGTTTCCTATGGCTACACCTTC. Translated: CASSINRVSYGYTF.

This clone occurred once. Relative to the germline gene, one junction end is altered; a read error may explain this. The V and J genes are TRBV18 and TRBJ2-7; 8 bases are shared with TRBD2. CDR1 is KGHSH, CDR2 LQKENI, per germline. CDR3 size: 14 residues. Here the CDR3 reads CASSPRGGVYEQYF. CDR3 nucleotides: TGTGCCAGCTCCCCACGGGGGGGAGTCTACGAGCAGTACTTC.

This clone was seen more than once but under ten times. This chain links TRBV7-9 with TRBJ1-6; possible D gene TRBD1, 5 bases. The CDR3 loop spans 15 amino acids. V was cut by 5 bases and J by 7 bases, with 15 bases left in between. Per the germline V gene, CDR1 is SEHNR and CDR2 is FQNEAQ (reference sequence). CDR3 residues: CASSPRDSGNSPLHF. CDR3 sequence (DNA): TGTGCCAGCAGCCCGAGAGACTCAGGGAATTCACCCCTCCACTTT.

This chain links TRBV9 with TRBJ2-3; 10 nucleotides match TRBD2. This CDR3 has 16 residues. Germline V lookup: CDR1 SGDLS, CDR2 YYNGEE. Trimming cost V 3 bases and J 1 base; bases outside gene matches: 5. The CDR3 is CASSAGGTSGTDTQYF. Written as DNA, the CDR3 is TGTGCCAGCAGCGCCGGGGGGACTAGCGGCACAGATACGCAGTATTTT.

The chain has TRBV4-3 and TRBJ2-1; unclear D gene. V was pared by 0 bases and J by 7 bases, with 25 bases between. The CDR3 sequence is 19 residues long. Germline CDR1 and CDR2: LGHNA and YSLEER. Here the CDR3 reads CASSQERFSRPLEWNEQFF. In nucleotides, the CDR3 is TGCGCCAGCAGCCAAGAAAGATTTTCCAGGCCACTTGAATGGAATGAGCAGTTCTTC.

This clone has a single count. The chain joins TRBV6-1 to TRBJ2-7; D tentatively fits TRBD1 or TRBD2 (5 bases each). Trimming pared 6 bases from V and 5 bases from J, leaving 17 bases between. The CDR3 is made up of 14 amino acids. The germline gives CDR1 MNHNS, CDR2 SASEGT. The chain's CDR3 is CASSHGTQDNEQYF. The CDR3 bases are TGTGCCAGCAGCCACGGGACCCAGGACAACGAGCAGTACTTC.

This clone showed up just once. V is TRBV11-3 and J is TRBJ2-2; D tentatively reads TRBD1 or TRBD2 (5 bases each). Trimming took off 5 bases at V and 4 bases at J, with 14 bases between the two ends. CDR3 length equals 15 residues. The germline CDR1 and CDR2 sequences are SGHNT and YENEEA. CDR3 bases: TGTGCCAGCAGCCCCGGGGCGCCGGGCACCGGGGAGCTGTTTTTT. Its protein product is CASSPGAPGTGELFF.

This clone showed up just once. The rearrangement joins TRBV7-9 to TRBJ1-1; D gene unclear. V was shortened by 7 bases and J by 3 bases, with 12 bases between the two germline ends. Germline V gene lookup returns CDR1 SEHNR and CDR2 FQNEAQ (reference sequence). The CDR3 has 13 residues. CDR3 coding DNA: TGTGCCAGCAACAGCCAAAGACACACTGAAGCTTTCTTT. Encoded protein: CASNSQRHTEAFF.

In its sample, this clone was seen a few times. V gene TRBV7-2 combines with J gene TRBJ2-1, with 11 bases matching TRBD1. Germline assignment: CDR1 SGHTA and CDR2 FQGNSA. J was trimmed by 6 bases and V by 5 bases; bases with no gene match: 6. CDR3 length: 15 residues. CDR3 DNA sequence: TGTGCCAGCAGCATGGGACAGGGGGTCCTCAATGAGCAGTTCTTC. It translates to CASSMGQGVLNEQFF. Filled out from reference TRBV7-2 and TRBJ2-1, the complete variable domain reads GAGVSQSPSNKVTEKGKDVELRCDPISGHTALYWYRQSLGQGLEFLIYFQGNSAPDKSGLPSDRFSAERTGGSVSTLTIQRTQQEDSAVYLCASSMGQGVLNEQFFGPGTRLTVL.

In the case of this clone: As the CDR3 is not closed by the conserved phenylalanine or tryptophan, this likely results from a read error. Because the CDR3's place on the DNA is in doubt, the DNA is left out and the CDR3 is given as listed by TCRdb. The chain links TRBV6-5 to TRBJ2-7; whether TRBD1, the table's D call, matches the DNA was not checked. Including both end residues, the CDR3 is 13 amino acids long. Per germline, CDR1 MNHEY and CDR2 SVGAGI. CDR3 region: CASRRDRTYFFGL.

This clone showed up just once. The chain combines TRBV5-6 with TRBJ1-1, with a tentative D call TRBD1 (5 bases). The CDR3 runs 14 residues. V was pared by 3 bases and J by 4 bases, with 13 bases between. Germline loops: CDR1 SGHDT, CDR2 YYEEEE. CDR3 residues: CASSSPSGTTEAFF. The CDR3, as DNA: TGTGCCAGCAGCTCCCCTTCAGGGACCACTGAAGCTTTCTTT. Full variable domain (outside the CDR3, taken from reference TRBV5-6 and TRBJ1-1): DAGVTQSPTHLIKTRGQQVTLRCSPKSGHDTVSWYQQALGQGPQFIFQYYEEEERQRGNFPDRFSGHQFPNYSSELNVNALLLGDSALYLCASSSPSGTTEAFFGQGTRLTVV.

The chain employs TRBV6-1 and TRBJ2-3; tentatively, D is TRBD1 (6 bases). Trimming took 0 bases from V and 4 from J, leaving 8 bases between them. The CDR3 extends over 14 amino acids. Germline V CDR1 and CDR2: MNHNS, SASEGT. CDR3 residues: CASSEANRADTQYF. CDR3 nucleotides: TGTGCCAGCAGTGAAGCGAACAGGGCAGATACGCAGTATTTT.

This clone showed up just once. The chain links TRBV29-1 to TRBJ2-2; D is unresolved. V gave up 7 bases and J gave up 4 bases, with 10 bases separating them. CDR1 is SQVTM, CDR2 ANQGSEA, per germline. CDR3 length: 12 amino acids. CDR3 in amino acids: CSAGWGTGELFF. The CDR3 bases are TGCAGCGCCGGTTGGGGCACCGGGGAGCTGTTTTTT.

This clone was found a few times. Other DNA sequences in the same sample also yield this CDR3. V usage is TRBV5-1 and J usage is TRBJ1-1; D is uncertain. Trimming removed 0 bases from V and 2 bases from J, with 8 bases in between. In germline, CDR1 is SGHRS, CDR2 YFSETQ. This CDR3 has 14 amino acids. The CDR3 here is CASSLDRGNTEAFF. The CDR3 DNA is TGCGCCAGCAGCTTGGACAGAGGTAACACTGAAGCTTTCTTT.